This TCR beta chain was sequenced for a study of T cell responses to AZD1222 COVID-19 vaccine. This table comes from immunoSEQ multiplex PCR, and its TCRdb copy is limited to in-frame clones, with some not included. This sample has more than 150,000 clones, with 90% to 95% found just once. Germline V lookup: CDR1 SGHDT, CDR2 YYEEEE. V lost 5 bases and J lost 8, with 16 bases in between. The CDR3 spans 13 residues. This clonotype was sampled from an adult who received the AZD1222 COVID-19 vaccine. This sample comprised peripheral blood, obtained 28 days after the second AZD1222 dose. The V gene is TRBV5-6, the J gene TRBJ1-2, with D possibly TRBD1 on 6 matching bases. CDR3 nucleotide sequence: TGTGCCAGCAGTACCCCAGTCGGGGGCGGCTACACCTTC. It is translated as CASSTPVGGGYTF.